One and the same sample provided the 9 T cell receptor beta chains below, sequenced in a study of blood T cell repertoires in COVID-19 (TCRdb year 2020). Library construction relied on the immunoSEQ multiplex PCR assay. TCRdb limited this immuneACCESS table to in-frame rearrangements with V and J called. A share of clones is missing; checked studies link under half to unresolved V genes, and the rest is unexplained. Recorded for this sample are around 250,000 clones; roughly 85% of them occurred a single time. The ten largest clones take up around 9.8% of the sample. The source material was PBMCs or T cells enriched from blood (not recorded which). These receptors were collected from a woman in her 50s with acute COVID-19.

V and J are TRBV5-1 and TRBJ2-1, with 9 bases that match TRBD1. CDR1 and CDR2 (germline): SGHRS, YFSETQ. V gave up 4 bases and J gave up 4 bases; unmatched junction bases: 6. This CDR3 region has 15 residues. The CDR3 loop reads CASSPTGTGYNEQFF. CDR3 nucleotide sequence: TGCGCCAGCAGCCCCACCGGGACAGGGTACAATGAGCAGTTCTTC.

Concerning this clone: The sample carries other DNA sequences with the same CDR3. This chain uses TRBV10-3 with TRBJ2-2; 8 positions match TRBD1. CDR1 ENHRY and CDR2 SYGVKD come from the germline V gene. The CDR3 totals 15 residues. J lost 1 base, V lost 6 bases, and 4 bases had no gene match. CDR3 residues: CAIRTGGLNTGELFF. The CDR3 nucleotides read TGTGCCATCAGAACAGGGGGACTGAACACCGGGGAGCTGTTTTTT.

The chain uses TRBV19 and TRBJ1-6; TRBD1 matches 8 bases. Germline CDR1 and CDR2: LNHDA and SQIVND (reference sequence). The CDR3 totals 16 residues. Unmatched junction bases numbered 9, after V lost 3 bases and J lost 8 bases. CDR3 in amino acids: CASSMGDRRADSPLHF. CDR3 coding DNA: TGTGCCAGTAGTATGGGGGACAGGCGCGCTGATTCACCCCTCCACTTT.

The chain is built from TRBV10-2 and TRBJ1-1; D is possibly TRBD1 (6 bases). The CDR3 length is 13 residues. Per germline, CDR1 WSHSY and CDR2 SAAADI. V lost 3 bases, J lost 1 base, and 6 bases lay in between. The CDR3 nucleotides read TGCGCCAGCAGTGACAGGGGGAACACTGAAGCTTTCTTT. It yields the protein CASSDRGNTEAFF.

The J gene is TRBJ1-1, the V gene TRBV11-3; 8 nucleotides match TRBD1. CDR1 is SGHNT, CDR2 YENEEA, per germline. This CDR3 has 12 residues. V was clipped by 8 bases and J by 4 bases; unmatched bases: 3. CDR3 sequence (DNA): TGTGCCAGCCAGGGGGCGACCACTGAAGCTTTCTTT. This gives the protein CASQGATTEAFF.

V and J are TRBV7-9 and TRBJ1-4; the D is unclear. Trimming pared 1 base from V and 8 bases from J, leaving 14 bases between. This CDR3 has 15 amino acids. In germline, CDR1 is SEHNR, CDR2 FQNEAQ (reference sequence). DNA for the CDR3: TGTGCCAGCAGCTTAGATGCGGTCACGAAAGAAAAACTGTTTTTT. Its translation: CASSLDAVTKEKLFF. The full variable domain, in which reference TRBV7-9 and TRBJ1-4 provide the parts outside the CDR3, is DTGVSQNPRHKITKRGQNVTFRCDPISEHNRLYWYRQTLGQGPEFLTYFQNEAQLEKSRLLSDRFSAERPKGSFSTLEIQRTEQGDSAMYLCASSLDAVTKEKLFFGSGTQLSVL.

This clone was observed at least ten times. This chain connects TRBV27 to TRBJ2-3; no clear D. V was clipped by 2 bases and J by 3 bases, with 9 bases between them. Germline CDR1 MNHEY, CDR2 SMNVEV (reference sequence). This CDR3 has 14 residues. The CDR3 is CASSLTIDTDTQYF. CDR3 nucleotide sequence: TGTGCCAGCAGTTTAACAATCGATACAGATACGCAGTATTTT.

The J gene is TRBJ2-5, the V gene TRBV3-1 (or the pseudogene TRBV3-2); no clear D. Germline CDR1 reads LGHDT; CDR2 reads YNNKEL (reference sequence). Trimming cost V 4 bases and J 2 bases, with 11 bases left between them. CDR3 length equals 14 residues. CDR3 sequence: CASSLFGPQETQYF. In nucleotides, the CDR3 is TGTGCCAGCAGCCTTTTTGGGCCGCAAGAGACCCAGTACTTC.

The chain has TRBV19 and TRBJ1-1; D is undetermined. The ends were cut back, 3 bases at V and 4 bases at J, with 9 bases in the middle. Germline loops: CDR1 LNHDA, CDR2 SQIVND (reference sequence). This CDR3 comprises 13 residues. The CDR3 sequence is CASSIKRSTEAFF. CDR3 sequence (DNA): TGTGCCAGTAGTATTAAAAGGAGCACTGAAGCTTTCTTT.